Below are 12 T cell receptor beta chains sequenced from a single sample in a study of T cell changes during pregnancy in multiple sclerosis. Only in-frame clones appear in the TCRdb table, and some are missing; sequencing was by immunoSEQ multiplex PCR. The table records 9,500 to 12,000 clones, around four fifths of them present only once. Material: CD8+ T cells from peripheral blood mononuclear cells, obtained after pregnancy. Receptors originate from a female donor in good health, enrolled as a control in a pregnancy study.

This chain connects TRBV6-5 to TRBJ2-5; 15 bases match TRBD2. The ends lost 6 bases at V and 11 bases at J; junction bases unmatched: 7. The germline CDR1 and CDR2 sequences are MNHEY and SVGAGI. This CDR3 is 14 amino acids long. The CDR3 DNA follows: TGTGCCAGCAGCCCGTGGACTAGCGGGAGGGAGCAGTACTTC. Protein product: CASSPWTSGREQYF.

The chain couples TRBV6-6 to TRBJ1-2; no reliable D call. V gave up 6 bases and J gave up 4 bases, with 12 bases separating them. Germline loops: CDR1 MNHNY, CDR2 SVGAGI (reference sequence). CDR3 length: 13 residues. The CDR3 DNA follows: TGTGCCAGCAGCAACCGTGGCCGCTATGGCTACACCTTC. Amino acid sequence: CASSNRGRYGYTF.

The rearrangement joins TRBV7-3 to TRBJ2-1; a weak D match, TRBD2 (5 bases). CDR1 is SGHTA and CDR2 is FQGTGA in the germline V gene. Trimming cost V 5 bases and J 1 base, with 9 bases left between them. The CDR3 runs 14 residues. Here the CDR3 reads CASSPTGSYNEQFF. CDR3 nucleotides: TGTGCCAGCAGCCCGACGGGGTCCTACAATGAGCAGTTCTTC.

The chain uses TRBV7-9 and TRBJ2-3, with D maybe TRBD1 (7 bases). Germline values: CDR1 SEHNR, CDR2 FQNEAQ (reference sequence). This CDR3 has 15 amino acids. V lost 5 bases to trimming and J lost 0 bases, with 12 bases between them. The CDR3 reads CASSGRGASTDTQYF. The DNA of the CDR3 is TGTGCCAGCAGCGGCAGGGGGGCCAGCACAGATACGCAGTATTTT. The variable domain in full, with the rest retrieved from reference TRBV7-9 and TRBJ2-3, is DTGVSQNPRHKITKRGQNVTFRCDPISEHNRLYWYRQTLGQGPEFLTYFQNEAQLEKSRLLSDRFSAERPKGSFSTLEIQRTEQGDSAMYLCASSGRGASTDTQYFGPGTRLTVL.

The CDR3 region is CASSFGQGIMKKLFF. In DNA form, the CDR3 reads TGTGCCAGCAGCTTCGGACAGGGGATAATGAAAAAACTGTTTTTT. The rearrangement uses TRBV5-6 and TRBJ1-4; 9 positions agree with TRBD1. The CDR3 contains 15 residues. With 2 bases clipped from V and 9 bases from J, the junction kept 8 bases outside the gene matches. CDR1 is SGHDT, CDR2 YYEEEE, per germline.

The count of this clone is one. The V and J genes are TRBV15 and TRBJ2-1, with D maybe TRBD2 (6 bases). V gave up 3 bases and J gave up 4 bases, with 13 bases separating them. The length of the CDR3 is 15 residues. Per germline, CDR1 LNHNV and CDR2 YYDKDF (reference sequence). CDR3 protein: CATSSPPAGYNEQFF. CDR3 sequence (DNA): TGTGCCACCAGCAGCCCGCCGGCGGGGTACAATGAGCAGTTCTTC.

This sequence joins TRBV7-9 and TRBJ2-1; 12 bases agree with TRBD2. This CDR3 comprises 16 residues. The V and J ends lost 5 bases and 3 bases, in that order; junction bases with no gene match: 5. The germline gives CDR1 SEHNR, CDR2 FQNEAQ (reference sequence). CDR3 sequence reads: CASSPLAGGNYNEQFF. CDR3 nucleotides: TGTGCCAGCAGCCCACTAGCGGGGGGCAACTACAATGAGCAGTTCTTC.

The chain has TRBV10-1 and TRBJ2-6, with D perhaps matching TRBD2 (5 bases). The CDR3 runs 17 residues. The germline gives CDR1 WNHNN, CDR2 SYGVQD (reference sequence). DNA for the CDR3: TGCGCGGGCCATGTAGAGGGCCCTCGATCTGGGGCCAACGTCCTGACTTTC. This gives the protein CAGHVEGPRSGANVLTF.

This sequence joins TRBV18 and TRBJ1-4; TRBD1 agrees at 9 bases. This CDR3 contains 20 residues. Germline assignment: CDR1 KGHSH and CDR2 LQKENI. With V trimmed by 2 bases and J by 2 bases, 15 bases remained unmatched. The CDR3 sequence is CASSPKRLRTGEFTNEKLFF. The CDR3 bases are TGTGCCAGCTCACCAAAACGGCTCCGGACAGGGGAGTTCACTAATGAAAAACTGTTTTTT.

V is TRBV5-8 and J is TRBJ1-1, with D uncertain. V gave up 0 bases and J gave up 0 bases, with 6 bases separating them. Germline CDR1 and CDR2: SGHTS and YDEGEE. This CDR3 is 14 amino acids long. Here the CDR3 DNA reads TGTGCCAGCAGCTTGGGGTCGGTGAACACTGAAGCTTTCTTT. It is translated as CASSLGSVNTEAFF.

This clone was detected ten times or more. CDR3: CAIQTNTDTQYF. As DNA, the CDR3 is TGTGCCATACAGACAAACACAGATACGCAGTATTTT. The genes are TRBV7-2 and TRBJ2-3, with no clear D. The CDR3 has 12 amino acids. Germline CDR1 SGHTA, CDR2 FQGNSA. V gave up 10 bases and J gave up 2 bases, with 10 bases separating them.

DNA of the CDR3: TGTGCCAGCAGCCCCGGGACAGGGGGCTCCTACGAGCAGTACTTC. Translating gives CASSPGTGGSYEQYF. The rearrangement links TRBV7-9 to TRBJ2-7, with 11 positions matching TRBD1. Unmatched junction bases numbered 3, after V lost 5 bases and J lost 0 bases. Germline values: CDR1 SEHNR, CDR2 FQNEAQ (reference sequence). The CDR3 loop spans 15 amino acids.